Included here is one TCR beta chain sequence, with context. There is no known antigen for this receptor. One base away there is no much larger clone; base qualities are not given. This sample's time point label indicates: about 28 days (+/-7) after the second vaccine dose. The treatment or condition label on this specimen signifies: meningococcal conjugate vaccine given as trial control. Vaccinee samples were obtained from the UK trials COV001 and COV002, which included a single-blind randomized controlled phase 2/3 trial of AZD1222 (ChAdOx1 nCoV-19) in healthy adults. For TCRbeta chain sequencing, PBMC samples from trial participants were taken at day 0 and at day 28 after the second dose. The source of the sample is a study of T cell responses to AZD1222 COVID-19 vaccine (TCRdb year 2021). General notes on the study: TCR sequencing covered over 230 trial participants: about 210 given two doses of AZD1222 and 26 given two doses of MenACWY control vaccine. Trial participants were enrolled by age into 18-55, 56-69 and 70-plus year subgroups, with about 150, 28 and 57 TCR-sequenced participants respectively. Broader findings and caveats from the paper: The 56-69-year group was small, and its depth increase did not reach significance, likely because of low power. Most participants were white British and females outnumbered males, and the authors suggested that clonal diversity may have been underestimated. The vaccine-associated CD4 TCRs covered the entire spike protein, and the dominant responses fell in regions 160-218 and 743-854. A significant rise in spike-specific TCR breadth and depth was observed after two AZD1222 doses relative to day 0 and relative to MenACWY recipients. Conclusions about previously exposed vaccinees are limited, since just five to seven AZD1222 recipients were seropositive for SARS-CoV-2 at baseline. No day 14 peak-response samples were available, so repertoires were characterized only after the peak T cell response. Reportedly, close to half of the unique spike-specific TCRs recognized epitopes lying outside the regions that are mutated in the B.1.351 and B.1.1.7 variants.

The CDR3 regions of human TCRbeta chains were subjected to immunosequencing. Concerning the study's data processing: Repertoire TCRs were matched against a reference library of SARS-CoV-2-specific TCRs generated with the MIRA antigen-specificity platform. Breadth meant the fraction of unique TCRs that were SARS-CoV-2-associated, whereas depth meant the fraction of total T cells that were SARS-CoV-2-associated. Using the MIRA data, each spike-specific TCR was mapped to the spike region that the TCR reacts to and placed in a CD4 or CD8 class. Log10-transformed breadth and depth values were compared by one-way ANOVA with Sidak's multiple comparisons tests. TCRdb stores this immuneACCESS table with in-frame sequences only. Part of the clones is absent; in the studies checked, under half of the shortfall reflects unresolved V genes, and no reason is known for the rest. From that table come the V and J calls and clone size; the DNA was used to work out D and trimming. The sample table holds some 140,000 clones, of which around 85% were seen once. The ten largest clones represent less than 9.5% of the sample.

The sequence was obtained from an adult who received the MenACWY meningococcal vaccine as a control. The source was peripheral blood, collected 28 days after the second dose of the MenACWY control vaccine.

CDR3 protein: CASSPGQRETQYF. In nucleotide form, the sequence is TGTGCCAGCAGCCCGGGCCAGCGTGAGACCCAGTACTTC. Recombination linked TRBV7-2 to TRBJ2-5, with no D gene named confidently. The CDR3 numbers 13 residues from cysteine through phenylalanine. Only the CDR3 portion is preserved as DNA: 39 bases, with reading frame beginning at the first base. V is pared back by 5 bases and J by 5 bases, with 12 bases lying between the germline termini. Based on the germline V gene, the CDR1 and CDR2 sequences are SGHTA and FQGNSA.